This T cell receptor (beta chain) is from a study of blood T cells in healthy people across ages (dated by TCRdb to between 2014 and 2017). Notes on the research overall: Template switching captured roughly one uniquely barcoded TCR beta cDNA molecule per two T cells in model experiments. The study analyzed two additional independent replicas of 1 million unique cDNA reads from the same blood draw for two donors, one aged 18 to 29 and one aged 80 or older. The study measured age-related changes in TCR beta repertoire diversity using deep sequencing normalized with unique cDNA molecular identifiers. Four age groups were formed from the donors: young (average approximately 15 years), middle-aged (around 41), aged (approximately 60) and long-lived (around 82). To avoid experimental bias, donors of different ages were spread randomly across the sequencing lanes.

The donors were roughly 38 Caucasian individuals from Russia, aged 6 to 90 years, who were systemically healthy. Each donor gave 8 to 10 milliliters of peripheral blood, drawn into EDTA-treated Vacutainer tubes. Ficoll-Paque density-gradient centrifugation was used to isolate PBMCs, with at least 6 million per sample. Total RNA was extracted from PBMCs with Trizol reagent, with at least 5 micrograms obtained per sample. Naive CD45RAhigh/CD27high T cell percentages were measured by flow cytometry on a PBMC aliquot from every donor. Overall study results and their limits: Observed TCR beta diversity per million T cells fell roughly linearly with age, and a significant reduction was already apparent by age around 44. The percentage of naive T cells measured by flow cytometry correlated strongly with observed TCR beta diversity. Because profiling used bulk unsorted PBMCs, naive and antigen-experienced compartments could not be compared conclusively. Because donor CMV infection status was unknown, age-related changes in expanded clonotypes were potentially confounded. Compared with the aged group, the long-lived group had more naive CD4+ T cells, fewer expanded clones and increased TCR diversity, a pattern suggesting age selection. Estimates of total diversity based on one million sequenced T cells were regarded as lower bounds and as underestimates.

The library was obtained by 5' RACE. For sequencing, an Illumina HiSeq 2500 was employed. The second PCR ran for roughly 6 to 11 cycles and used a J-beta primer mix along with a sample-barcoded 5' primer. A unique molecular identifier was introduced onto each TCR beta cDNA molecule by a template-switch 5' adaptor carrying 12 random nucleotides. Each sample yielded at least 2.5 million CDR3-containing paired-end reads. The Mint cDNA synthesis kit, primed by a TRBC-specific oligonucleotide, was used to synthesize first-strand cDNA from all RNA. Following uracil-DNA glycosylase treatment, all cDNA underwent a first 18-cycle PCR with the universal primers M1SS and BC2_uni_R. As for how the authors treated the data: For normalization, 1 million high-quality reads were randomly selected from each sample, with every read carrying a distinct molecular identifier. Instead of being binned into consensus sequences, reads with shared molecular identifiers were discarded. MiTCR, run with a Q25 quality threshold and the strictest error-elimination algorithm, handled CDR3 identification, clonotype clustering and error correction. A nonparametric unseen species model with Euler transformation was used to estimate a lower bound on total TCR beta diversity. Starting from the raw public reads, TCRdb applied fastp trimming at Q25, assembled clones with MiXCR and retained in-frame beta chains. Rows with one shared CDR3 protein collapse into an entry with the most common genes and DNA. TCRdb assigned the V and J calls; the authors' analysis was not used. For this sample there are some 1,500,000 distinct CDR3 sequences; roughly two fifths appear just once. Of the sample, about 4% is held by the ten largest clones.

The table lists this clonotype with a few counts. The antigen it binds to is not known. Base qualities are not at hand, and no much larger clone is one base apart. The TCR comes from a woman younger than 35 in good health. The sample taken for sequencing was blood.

The base sequence is TGTGCCTGGAGTCGGACAATGAATTCACCCCTCCACTTT. This translates into CAWSRTMNSPLHF. This receptor chain uses TRBV30 and TRBJ1-6; the D gene is perhaps TRBD1, on 5 matching bases. The CDR3 starts with the cysteine, ends with the phenylalanine, and has 13 residues. Left in the record is the CDR3 DNA by itself, 39 bases read in frame from the first base. V is cut by 2 bases and J by 7 bases, and the space between the germline ends is 9 bases. CDR1 and CDR2, per the germline V gene (reference sequence), are GTSNPN and SVGIG.